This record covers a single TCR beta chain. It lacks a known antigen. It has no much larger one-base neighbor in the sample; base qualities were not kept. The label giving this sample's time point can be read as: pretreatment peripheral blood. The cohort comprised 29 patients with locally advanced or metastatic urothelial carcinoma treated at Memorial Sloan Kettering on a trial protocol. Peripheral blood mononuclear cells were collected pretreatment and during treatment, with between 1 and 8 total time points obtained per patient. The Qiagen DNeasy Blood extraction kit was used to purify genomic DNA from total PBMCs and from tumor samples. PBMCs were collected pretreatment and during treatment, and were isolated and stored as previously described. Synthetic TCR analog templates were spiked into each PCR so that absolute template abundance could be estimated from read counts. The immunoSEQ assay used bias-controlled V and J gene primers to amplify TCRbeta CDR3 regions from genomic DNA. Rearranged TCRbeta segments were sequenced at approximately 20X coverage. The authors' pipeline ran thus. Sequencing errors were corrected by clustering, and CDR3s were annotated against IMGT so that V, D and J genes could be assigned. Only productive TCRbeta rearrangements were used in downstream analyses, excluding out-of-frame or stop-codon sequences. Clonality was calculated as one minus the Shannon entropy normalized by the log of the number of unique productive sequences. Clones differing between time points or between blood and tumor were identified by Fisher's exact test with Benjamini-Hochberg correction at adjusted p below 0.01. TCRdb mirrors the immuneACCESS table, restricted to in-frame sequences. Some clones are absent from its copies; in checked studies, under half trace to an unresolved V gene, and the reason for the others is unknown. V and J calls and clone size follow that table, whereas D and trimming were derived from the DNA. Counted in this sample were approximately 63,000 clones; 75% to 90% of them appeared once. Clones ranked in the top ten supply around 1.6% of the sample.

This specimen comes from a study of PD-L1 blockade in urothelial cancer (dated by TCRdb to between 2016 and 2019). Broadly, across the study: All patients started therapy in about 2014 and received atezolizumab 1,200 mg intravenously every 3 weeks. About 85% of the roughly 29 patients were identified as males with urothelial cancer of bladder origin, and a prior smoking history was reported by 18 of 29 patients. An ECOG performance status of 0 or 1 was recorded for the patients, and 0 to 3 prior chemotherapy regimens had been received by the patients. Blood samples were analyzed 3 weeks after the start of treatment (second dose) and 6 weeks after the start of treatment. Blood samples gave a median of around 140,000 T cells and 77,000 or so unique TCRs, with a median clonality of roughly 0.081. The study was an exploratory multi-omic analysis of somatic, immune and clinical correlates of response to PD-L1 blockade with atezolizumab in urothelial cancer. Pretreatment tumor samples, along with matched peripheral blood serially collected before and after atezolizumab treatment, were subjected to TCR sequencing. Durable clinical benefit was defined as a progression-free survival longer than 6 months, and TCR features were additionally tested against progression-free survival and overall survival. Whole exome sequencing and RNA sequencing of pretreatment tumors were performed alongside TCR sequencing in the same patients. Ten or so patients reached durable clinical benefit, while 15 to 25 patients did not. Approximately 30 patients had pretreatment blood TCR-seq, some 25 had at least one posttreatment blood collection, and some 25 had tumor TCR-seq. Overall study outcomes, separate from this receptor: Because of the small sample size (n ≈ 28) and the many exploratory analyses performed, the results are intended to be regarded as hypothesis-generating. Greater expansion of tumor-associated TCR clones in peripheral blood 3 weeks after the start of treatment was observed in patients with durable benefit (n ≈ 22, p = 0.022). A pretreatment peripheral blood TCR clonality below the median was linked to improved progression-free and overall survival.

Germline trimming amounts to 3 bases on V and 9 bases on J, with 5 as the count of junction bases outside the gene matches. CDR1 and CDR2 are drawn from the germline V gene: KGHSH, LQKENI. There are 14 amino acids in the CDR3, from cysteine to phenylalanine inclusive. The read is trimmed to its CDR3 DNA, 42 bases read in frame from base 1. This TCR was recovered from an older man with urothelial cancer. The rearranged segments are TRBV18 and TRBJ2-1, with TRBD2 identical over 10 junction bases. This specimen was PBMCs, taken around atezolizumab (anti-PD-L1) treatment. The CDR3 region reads CASSPGTSDGEQFF. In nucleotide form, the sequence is TGTGCCAGCTCACCCGGGACTAGCGACGGTGAGCAGTTCTTC.